The 17 T cell receptor beta chains below all came from one sample that was sequenced in a study of control samples from healthy donors and cancer patients (dated by TCRdb to between 2020 and 2021). The library was made by the immunoSEQ multiplex PCR assay. This immuneACCESS table, as held by TCRdb, lists in-frame sequences with V and J called but not all clones. Of the missing ones, under half trace to an unresolved V gene in checked studies; the others have no known cause. The sample has approximately 210,000 clones on record, 90% to 95% of them singletons. The ten largest clones add up to 1.8% of the sample. Sequenced: blood. The receptors shown here come from a man aged 25 to 40 in good health.

V and J are TRBV19 and TRBJ1-2; D unclear. V was clipped by 3 bases and J by 3 bases, with 20 bases between them. CDR1 and CDR2 from the germline V gene are LNHDA and SQIVND (reference sequence). This CDR3 contains 17 residues. CDR3 amino acids: CASSMQSAAAGYYGYTF. The CDR3 nucleotides read TGTGCCAGTAGTATGCAATCGGCCGCCGCGGGTTACTATGGCTACACCTTC.

The chain joins TRBV6-5 to TRBJ1-1, with unresolved D. The germline V gene encodes CDR1 MNHEY and CDR2 SVGAGI. The V and J ends lost 6 bases and 1 base respectively, with 12 bases between them. This CDR3 comprises 14 residues. CDR3 bases: TGTGCCAGCAGGGTCGATAAGGGGAACACTGAAGCTTTCTTT. As protein: CASRVDKGNTEAFF.

The genes are TRBV6-5 and TRBJ2-3; tentatively, D is TRBD2 (6 bases). V was trimmed by 0 bases and J by 3 bases, leaving 10 bases between them. The CDR3 contains 15 residues. CDR1 is MNHEY and CDR2 is SVGAGI in the germline V gene. The CDR3 spells CASSYSGRWTDTQYF. The CDR3 bases are TGTGCCAGCAGTTACTCAGGGAGGTGGACAGATACGCAGTATTTT.

CDR3 DNA sequence: TGTGCCAGCAGCGAAACCGGGACAGGGAAGTACGAGCAGTACTTC. Its translation: CASSETGTGKYEQYF. This chain links TRBV7-9 with TRBJ2-7; 9 bases map to TRBD1. With 5 bases clipped from V and 4 bases from J, the junction kept 9 bases outside the gene matches. This CDR3 spans 15 amino acids. Germline assignment: CDR1 SEHNR and CDR2 FQNEAQ (reference sequence). Looking up the rest from reference TRBV7-9 and TRBJ2-7 gives the full variable domain: DTGVSQNPRHKITKRGQNVTFRCDPISEHNRLYWYRQTLGQGPEFLTYFQNEAQLEKSRLLSDRFSAERPKGSFSTLEIQRTEQGDSAMYLCASSETGTGKYEQYFGPGTRLTVT.

The chain combines TRBV6-5 with TRBJ1-2, with D maybe TRBD1 (5 bases). The CDR3 spans 13 residues. The ends were cut back, 5 bases at V and 3 bases at J, with 10 bases in the middle. Germline CDR1 MNHEY, CDR2 SVGAGI. CDR3 in amino acids: CASSTGTDYGYTF. DNA for the CDR3: TGTGCCAGCAGTACCGGGACCGACTATGGCTACACCTTC.

The rearrangement uses TRBV2 and TRBJ1-2; D is unresolved. V dropped 6 bases and J dropped 4 bases, with 15 bases sitting between them. The germline V gene has CDR1 SNHLY and CDR2 FYNNEI. This CDR3 spans 14 amino acids. The CDR3 here is CASRTDPPTYGYTF. DNA of the CDR3: TGTGCCAGCAGGACGGATCCCCCGACCTATGGCTACACCTTC.

This rearrangement joins TRBV5-1 to TRBJ2-3, with 9 bases fitting TRBD2. CDR1 and CDR2 (germline): SGHRS, YFSETQ. V trimming: 0 bases; J trimming: 2 bases; junction bases outside the gene matches: 10. This CDR3 has 18 amino acids. CDR3 sequence (DNA): TGCGCCAGCAGCTTGGGCCCTGGGGCTAGCGGGAACACAGATACGCAGTATTTT. Protein sequence: CASSLGPGASGNTDTQYF.

The chain employs TRBV29-1 and TRBJ2-2; 7 bases agree with TRBD1. V was pared by 8 bases and J by 2 bases, with 8 bases of the junction left unmatched. The CDR3 totals 14 residues. Germline assignment: CDR1 SQVTM and CDR2 ANQGSEA. The CDR3 region is CSPLGTANTGELFF. In nucleotides, the CDR3 is TGCAGCCCACTTGGGACAGCCAACACCGGGGAGCTGTTTTTT.

The chain couples TRBV11-2 to TRBJ1-5, with unresolved D. With 5 bases removed from V and 2 bases from J, the gap between germline ends came to 10 bases. CDR1 is SGHAT, CDR2 FQNNGV, per germline. The CDR3 is 14 residues long. The CDR3 here is CASSPDMGNQPQHF. CDR3 bases: TGTGCCAGCAGCCCTGACATGGGCAATCAGCCCCAGCATTTT.

This CDR3 reads CASSLFTGGEQYF. CDR3 DNA: TGTGCCAGCAGCCTATTCACAGGGGGCGAGCAGTACTTC. The chain employs TRBV7-8 and TRBJ2-7; TRBD1 matches 8 bases. This CDR3 comprises 13 residues. After removal of 5 bases from V and 6 bases from J, the junction contained 6 bases not matched to a gene. Per germline, CDR1 SGHVS and CDR2 FQNEAQ. The full variable domain, with the rest looked up from reference TRBV7-8 and TRBJ2-7, is GAGVSQSPRYKVAKRGQDVALRCDPISGHVSLFWYQQALGQGPEFLTYFQNEAQLDKSGLPSDRFFAERPEGSVSTLKIQRTQQEDSAVYLCASSLFTGGEQYFGPGTRLTVT.

Here the CDR3 reads CASSFTGYGYTF. DNA for the CDR3: TGTGCCAGCAGTTTCACAGGGTATGGCTACACCTTC. V usage is TRBV12-3 or TRBV12-4 and J usage is TRBJ1-2, with D possibly being TRBD1 (6 bases). The CDR3 covers 12 residues. Trimming pared 3 bases from V and 5 bases from J, leaving 7 bases between.

This clone was recorded a few times. This rearrangement joins TRBV5-1 to TRBJ1-5; D is unclear. Germline values: CDR1 SGHRS, CDR2 YFSETQ. V was pared by 5 bases and J by 8 bases, with 14 bases between. The CDR3 is 13 residues long. CDR3 loop: CASRDGPKEPQHF. CDR3 DNA sequence: TGCGCCAGCAGGGACGGACCGAAGGAGCCCCAGCATTTT.

As regards this clone: One junction end does not reproduce the germline sequence, and a read error may be involved. The chain combines TRBV29-1 with TRBJ2-7, with D maybe TRBD1 (6 bases). Germline V lookup: CDR1 SQVTM, CDR2 ANQGSEA. The CDR3 runs to 13 residues. The CDR3 here is CSVAGQFSHEQYF. CDR3 coding DNA: TGCAGCGTTGCAGGACAGTTCTCCCACGAGCAGTACTTC.

V gene TRBV5-1 combines with J gene TRBJ1-3, with D possibly matching TRBD1 (5 bases). Germline V gives CDR1 SGHRS, CDR2 YFSETQ. The V and J ends lost 3 bases and 0 bases respectively, with 13 bases between them. The CDR3 contains 16 residues. CDR3 in amino acids: CASSSTGLNSGNTIYF. CDR3 in DNA: TGCGCCAGCAGCTCTACAGGATTGAACTCTGGAAACACCATATATTTT. Based on the CDR3 plus reference TRBV5-1 and TRBJ1-3, the full variable domain is KAGVTQTPRYLIKTRGQQVTLSCSPISGHRSVSWYQQTPGQGLQFLFEYFSETQRNKGNFPGRFSGRQFSNSRSEMNVSTLELGDSALYLCASSSTGLNSGNTIYFGEGSWLTVV.

This clone is a singleton in its sample. CDR3 sequence (DNA): TGTGCCAGCAGCGACGCCGACGCTAAGGCGGGCTACACCTTC. Translated: CASSDADAKAGYTF. The V and J genes are TRBV2 and TRBJ1-2; the D is unclear. This CDR3 region has 14 residues. Germline V gives CDR1 SNHLY, CDR2 FYNNEI. Trimming removed 6 bases at V and 8 bases at J, with 19 bases between.

The DNA of the CDR3 is TGTGCCAGCAGCTTTGGAGGGGGATCCTACGAGCAGTACTTC. It translates to CASSFGGGSYEQYF. The chain recombines TRBV11-2 with TRBJ2-7; D may correspond to TRBD1 or TRBD2 (6 bases each). V was clipped by 3 bases and J by 1 base, with 10 bases between them. This CDR3 spans 14 amino acids. CDR1 and CDR2 from the germline V gene are SGHAT and FQNNGV.

This clone showed up just a few times. The chain links TRBV19 to TRBJ1-6; D gene uncertain. Germline CDR1 reads LNHDA; CDR2 reads SQIVND (reference sequence). V dropped 3 bases and J dropped 9 bases, with 12 bases sitting between them. This CDR3 is built from 14 residues. The CDR3: CASSITQAFSPLHF. DNA of the CDR3: TGTGCCAGTAGTATCACCCAGGCCTTTTCACCCCTCCACTTT.